The 25 T cell receptor beta chains listed next were all sequenced from one sample in a study of T-cell reconstitution after alpha-beta-depleted transplantation in children. Preparation of the TCRbeta library involved a method that used unique molecular identifiers. TCRdb ran MiXCR on the PCR reads and lists one entry per CDR3 protein. The sample lists about 130,000 distinct CDR3 sequences; around 9.8% were seen once. The specimen was PBMCs, mostly from graft donor cells, collected 180 days after TCRalphabeta/CD19-depleted stem cell transplant. Source of these receptors: a girl less than two years old who had a stem cell transplant for combined immunodeficiency, so the T cells may come from the graft donor.

The gene calls are TRBV12-3 or TRBV12-4 and TRBJ1-1; 7 bases agree with TRBD1. The CDR3 has 11 amino acids. V gave up 5 bases and J gave up 9 bases; unmatched junction bases: 3. The CDR3 coding sequence is TGTGCCAGCAGTGGGACAGAGAAAGCTTTCTTT. Amino acids: CASSGTEKAFF.

J is TRBJ2-2 and V is TRBV3-1; D possibly corresponds to TRBD1 (7 bases). V was clipped by 0 bases and J by 6 bases, with 11 bases between them. Germline CDR1 and CDR2: LGHDT and YNNKEL (reference sequence). The CDR3 totals 15 residues. The CDR3 loop reads CASSQEAGQPGELFF. The CDR3 bases are TGTGCCAGCAGCCAAGAGGCGGGACAGCCCGGGGAGCTGTTTTTT.

This clonotype was picked up a small number of times. The rearrangement joins TRBV29-1 to TRBJ2-5; a weak D match, TRBD1 (7 bases). Trimming removed 6 bases at V and 2 bases at J, with 19 bases between. Per germline, CDR1 SQVTM and CDR2 ANQGSEA. This CDR3 contains 15 residues. The CDR3 DNA reads TGCAGCGTGGAGGGGACAGCGCGGAATCAAGAGACCCAGTACTTC. Amino acid sequence: CSVEGTARNQETQYF.

The chain combines TRBV7-2 with TRBJ2-2; D is possibly TRBD1 or TRBD2 (5 bases each). Germline V gives CDR1 SGHTA, CDR2 FQGNSA. The ends were cut back, 5 bases at V and 1 base at J, with 11 bases in the middle. This CDR3 has 15 amino acids. This CDR3 is CASSPGTRNTGELFF. Here the CDR3 DNA reads TGTGCCAGCAGCCCCGGGACCCGGAACACCGGGGAGCTGTTTTTT.

The sample holds a few counts of this clonotype. The chain carries TRBV12-3 or TRBV12-4 and TRBJ1-2, with 9 positions matching TRBD1. J lost 3 bases, V lost 5 bases, and 10 bases had no gene match. This CDR3 is 16 amino acids long. The CDR3 nucleotides read TGTGCCAGCAGTAACCTCCCCTGGACAGGGGACTATGGCTACACCTTC. Translated, it gives CASSNLPWTGDYGYTF.

A few counts support this clonotype. This chain joins TRBV10-3 and TRBJ2-7, with 7 bases lining up with TRBD1. The germline CDR1 and CDR2 sequences are ENHRY and SYGVKD. The CDR3 length is 15 residues. Germline trimming cut 7 bases from V and 5 bases from J; bases unmatched to any gene: 14. The CDR3 loop reads CAIMRSQGGLDEQYF. Here the CDR3 DNA reads TGTGCCATCATGAGGAGCCAAGGGGGCCTCGACGAGCAGTACTTC.

This clonotype was seen only a few times. The chain recombines TRBV25-1 with TRBJ2-7; D call uncertain. V was shortened by 5 bases and J by 2 bases, with 10 bases between the two germline ends. The CDR3 covers 13 residues. Germline loops: CDR1 MGHDK, CDR2 SYGVNS. CDR3 in DNA: TGTGCCAGCAGTCTGGCGGAGCCCTACGAGCAGTACTTC. Amino acids: CASSLAEPYEQYF.

The chain is built from TRBV7-2 and TRBJ2-3; 7 bases are a match to TRBD1. Germline V gene sequence: CDR1 SGHTA, CDR2 FQGNSA. V lost 5 bases and J lost 7; bases outside the gene matches: 15. The CDR3 is 16 residues long. This CDR3 reads CASSPYRGAGAYTQYF. CDR3 DNA sequence: TGTGCCAGCAGCCCTTACAGGGGCGCGGGTGCATATACGCAGTATTTT.

This clonotype was seen a handful of times. CDR3 sequence reads: CASSLATGRDIQYF. The CDR3 DNA sequence: TGCGCCAGCAGCTTGGCCACAGGGCGGGACATTCAGTACTTC. The chain carries TRBV5-1 and TRBJ2-4; a possible D gene is TRBD1 (6 bases). The CDR3 is made up of 14 amino acids. V was trimmed by 0 bases and J by 8 bases, leaving 12 bases between them. Germline loops: CDR1 SGHRS, CDR2 YFSETQ.

The chain couples TRBV3-1 to TRBJ2-5, with D tentatively TRBD2 (6 bases). Trimming shortened V by 2 bases and J by 6 bases, and 16 bases separated the two germline ends. The germline gives CDR1 LGHDT, CDR2 YNNKEL (reference sequence). This CDR3 has 15 amino acids. The CDR3 coding sequence is TGTGCCAGCAGCCAATCCTTACTAGCTGGAAAGACCCAGTACTTC. Residues: CASSQSLLAGKTQYF.

This clonotype has ten or more counts. The chain links TRBV12-3 or TRBV12-4 to TRBJ1-4; possible D gene TRBD1, 6 bases. The length of the CDR3 is 15 residues. V gave up 2 bases and J gave up 4 bases, with 11 bases separating them. CDR3 residues: CASSLKAGDNEKLFF. CDR3 nucleotide sequence: TGTGCCAGCAGTTTAAAGGCAGGGGATAATGAAAAACTGTTTTTT.

Note on this clonotype: This may stem from a read error, because a much larger clone lies one nucleotide away. The chain employs TRBV18 and TRBJ2-5, with D perhaps TRBD2 (6 bases). The germline V gene has CDR1 KGHSH and CDR2 LQKENI. V was clipped by 3 bases and J by 3 bases, with 14 bases between them. The CDR3 consists of 15 residues. CDR3 in DNA: TGTGCCAGCTCACCCGAGGGACTGAGAGAAGAGACCCAGTACTTC. Residues: CASSPEGLREETQYF.

The genes are TRBV7-8 and TRBJ1-5; D is unresolved. CDR3 length: 15 amino acids. Looked up from germline, CDR1 is SGHVS and CDR2 is FQNEAQ. Trimming pared 7 bases from V and 0 bases from J, leaving 13 bases between. CDR3 protein: CASTKGGFSNQPQHF. CDR3 in DNA: TGTGCCAGCACCAAAGGCGGGTTTAGCAATCAGCCCCAGCATTTT. The whole variable domain, remainder taken from reference TRBV7-8 and TRBJ1-5, is GAGVSQSPRYKVAKRGQDVALRCDPISGHVSLFWYQQALGQGPEFLTYFQNEAQLDKSGLPSDRFFAERPEGSVSTLKIQRTQQEDSAVYLCASTKGGFSNQPQHFGDGTRLSIL.

This clonotype was counted only a few times. This chain connects TRBV12-3 or TRBV12-4 to TRBJ1-3, with TRBD1 identical over 7 bases. V was clipped by 4 bases and J by 0 bases; unmatched bases: 0. This CDR3 comprises 14 residues. DNA of the CDR3: TGTGCCAGCAGTTGGACAGGCTCTGGAAACACCATATATTTT. Its translation is CASSWTGSGNTIYF.

At least ten counts were recorded for this clonotype. Mismatch with germline at one junction end may stem from a read error. The rearrangement links TRBV27 to TRBJ2-3; 12 bases are a match to TRBD2. In germline, CDR1 is MNHEY, CDR2 SMNVEV (reference sequence). CDR3 length equals 15 residues. CDR3 amino acids: CASTLLAGGKDTQYF. CDR3 DNA sequence: TGTGCCAGCACTTTACTAGCGGGAGGAAAAGATACGCAGTATTTT.

The rearrangement links TRBV7-2 to TRBJ2-7, with D hard to call. CDR3 size: 16 residues. CDR1 is SGHTA and CDR2 is FQGNSA in the germline V gene. V was trimmed by 1 base and J by 0 bases, leaving 13 bases between them. The CDR3 loop is CASSLGLWTPSYEQYF. The DNA of the CDR3 is TGTGCCAGCAGCTTAGGGTTATGGACGCCCTCCTACGAGCAGTACTTC.

This clonotype was recorded at least ten times. The chain is built from TRBV7-2 and TRBJ2-7; TRBD2 is a possible D gene (5 bases). The germline V gene has CDR1 SGHTA and CDR2 FQGNSA. The germline V and J ends were trimmed by 5 bases and 4 bases, with 9 bases remaining between them. This CDR3 region has 12 residues. The CDR3 loop reads CASSEGAYEQYF. CDR3 coding DNA: TGTGCCAGCAGCGAGGGAGCTTACGAGCAGTACTTC.

The chain has TRBV20-1 and TRBJ2-7; TRBD1 matches at 10 bases. Germline CDR1 DFQATT, CDR2 SNEGSKA (reference sequence). This CDR3 contains 14 residues. V lost 5 bases to trimming and J lost 6 bases; unmatched junction nucleotides: 10. This CDR3 is CSAPGTGVGREQYF. CDR3 DNA sequence: TGCAGTGCTCCCGGGACAGGGGTGGGCCGCGAGCAGTACTTC.

The V and J genes are TRBV20-1 and TRBJ2-5; the D call may be TRBD1 or TRBD2 (5 bases each). V shed 2 bases and J shed 5 bases, with 15 bases lying between them. Germline assignment: CDR1 DFQATT and CDR2 SNEGSKA (reference sequence). This CDR3 comprises 14 residues. The CDR3 DNA sequence: TGCAGTGCTAGAACCAACTGGGGGAAGGAGACCCAGTACTTC. Protein product: CSARTNWGKETQYF.

This clonotype was seen only a few times. This chain uses TRBV27 with TRBJ2-2, with D possibly matching TRBD1 (6 bases). V lost 11 bases, J lost 6 bases, and 28 bases lay in between. The CDR3 consists of 17 residues. CDR1 and CDR2 (germline): MNHEY, SMNVEV (reference sequence). DNA for the CDR3: TGTGCCCGACCTACAGGGTTAATGAGGTGGAAGGCCGGGGAGCTGTTTTTT. It is translated as CARPTGLMRWKAGELFF.

A note on this clonotype: The junction departs from germline at one end; a sequencing error may be responsible. The chain carries TRBV2 and TRBJ2-1, with D hard to call. Germline assignment: CDR1 SNHLY and CDR2 FYNNEI. This CDR3 is built from 18 residues. The CDR3 here is CAISLEAGRYNSYNEQFF. The DNA for the CDR3 is TGTGCCATCAGTTTAGAGGCAGGCCGTTACAATTCCTACAATGAGCAGTTCTTC.

This clonotype appeared a few times. The chain combines TRBV29-1 with TRBJ2-5; 7 bases are shared with TRBD1. Trimming removed 7 bases from V and 4 bases from J; junction bases left unmatched: 12. CDR1 and CDR2 from the germline V gene are SQVTM and ANQGSEA. There are 14 residues in the CDR3. The CDR3 protein is CSAGGYRGRETQYF. The CDR3 DNA follows: TGCAGCGCTGGGGGATACAGGGGCCGAGAGACCCAGTACTTC.

This clonotype was observed a few times. This chain joins TRBV12-3 or TRBV12-4 and TRBJ2-2; D might be TRBD2 (5 bases). Trimming took off 1 base at V and 4 bases at J, with 10 bases between the two ends. This CDR3 contains 15 residues. This chain's CDR3 is CASSLGAAGTGELFF. The CDR3, as DNA: TGTGCCAGCAGTTTAGGTGCGGCGGGCACCGGGGAGCTGTTTTTT.

This clonotype was detected only a few times. The chain uses TRBV21-1 and TRBJ2-7. TRBV21-1 is a pseudogene. The CDR3 totals 14 residues. In nucleotides, the CDR3 is TGTGCCAGCAGCAAAATGAGTAAGGGTGACGAGCAGTACTTC. Amino acids: CASSKMSKGDEQYF.

Concerning this clonotype: One end of the junction does not line up with germline, which may come from a read error. The chain links TRBV20-1 to TRBJ1-5, with TRBD1 as a possible D gene (6 bases). Germline CDR1 and CDR2: DFQATT and SNEGSKA (reference sequence). The CDR3 has 17 residues. DNA of the CDR3: TGCTGTGCTTTAGTTCCTTGGGGGCATGATAGCAATCAGCCCCAGCATTTT. Amino acid sequence: CCALVPWGHDSNQPQHF.